This T cell receptor beta chain was found in a study of T-cell memory formation after mild COVID-19. With respect to this clonotype: The antigen remains undetermined.

Findings of the study overall: Contracting CD4+ clones sat mainly in CM and EM; CD8+ in EMRA. Day 15 to 85 contractors were CD4/CD8 balanced; later expanders leaned CD4+.

In TCRdb, the 5' RACE reads were re-called with MiXCR into one record per CDR3 protein. In the table there are around 320,000 distinct CDR3 sequences, approximately 20% of which are singletons. The CDR3 is made up of 13 amino acids. Trimming cost V 1 base and J 7 bases, with 9 bases left between them. Germline lookup yields CDR1 SGHAT and CDR2 FQNNGV. Material for sequencing was PBMCs or a T cell subset sorted from them (not recorded which). The V call is TRBV11-2, the J call TRBJ2-3; D remains ambiguous. The sequence was collected from a man aged 18-30 years who had mild COVID-19 (a few samples of this study predate the infection). Cell type and time point are not known. The CDR3: CASSLGARYTQYF. DNA of the CDR3: TGTGCCAGCAGCTTAGGGGCGCGGTATACGCAGTATTTT.